This TCR beta chain was observed in a study of monozygotic twins with inflammatory bowel disease. Generation of cDNA took place in eight separate reactions per sample. Two rounds of nested PCR, of roughly 15 and 9 cycles, were run on TCRalpha and TCRbeta cDNA. TCRdb re-called the 5' RACE reads; every CDR3 protein appears as one record, without DNA. The ten top clones account for 9.5% to 15%, within a sample of some 99,000 distinct CDR3 sequences. Total RNA from whole blood was isolated with no T cell sorting. The CDR3 contains 15 residues. The V and J genes are TRBV12-3 or TRBV12-4 and TRBJ2-3; as DNA is missing, the TRBD2 call by TCRdb cannot be tested. This receptor was taken from a human donor with ulcerative colitis or Crohn's disease, or a healthy co-twin of an affected twin (not recorded which). The material sequenced was blood. CDR3 sequence: CASSTEWGGTDTQYF.